This T cell receptor beta chain was sequenced during a study of blood T cell repertoires in COVID-19. Across the study: PBMCs, B-cell-depleted T cells, or T cells provided the cDNA or gDNA that made up the material.

Membership in each cohort depended on participant-reported clinical history. The CDR3 has 13 residues. The V and J ends lost 0 bases and 5 bases respectively, with 7 bases between them. Germline CDR1 LNHDA, CDR2 SQIVND (reference sequence). In the source study's methods: Reference gene primers were amplified, and this amplification served to estimate nucleated cell counts. The method was immunoSEQ multiplex PCR; TCRdb's version includes in-frame clones alone and lacks a portion of them. V and J calls and clone size are copied from that table; D and trimming were computed from the DNA. The sample lists 360,000 or so clones, about 90% occurring once.

The source material was PBMCs or T cells enriched from blood (not recorded which). The V gene is TRBV19, the J gene TRBJ1-1; no reliable D call. This clonotype was obtained from a woman between 25 and 40 years old who had recovered from COVID-19. CDR3 residues: CASSIDRRTEAFF. The CDR3 DNA is TGTGCCAGTAGTATAGATCGGAGGACTGAAGCTTTCTTT. Variable domain in full (rest from reference TRBV19 and TRBJ1-1): DGGITQSPKYLFRKEGQNVTLSCEQNLNHDAMYWYRQDPGQGLRLIYYSQIVNDFQKGDIAEGYSVSREKKESFPLTVTSAQKNPTAFYLCASSIDRRTEAFFGQGTRLTVV.